Listed below are T cell receptor beta chains from one sample, sequenced in a study of T cells in Graves' hyperthyroidism and ophthalmopathy. TCRdb re-called the multiplex PCR reads through MiXCR, storing one row per CDR3 protein. The sample has about 640,000 distinct CDR3 sequences, about 20% seen once. The sequenced sample was blood. Source of these receptors: a man in his thirties or forties with Graves' ophthalmopathy. Each CDR3 is given with its conserved first and last residue. The order of the fields is clone size, V gene, D gene, J gene, CDR3 DNA, CDR3 protein. The D gene is left open where the match is weak. Some rows mark clone size as missing; the rest say once, few, many or name a class of expanded clone.

size: -; V: TRBV24-1; D: -; J: TRBJ2-5; DNA: TGTGCCACCAGCGAGTGGGGGAACCAAGAGACCCAGTACTTC; CDR3: CATSEWGNQETQYF
size: few; V: TRBV7-9; D: -; J: TRBJ2-2; DNA: TGTGCCAGCAGCTCCGCCCACATCGCGAACACCGGGGAGCTGTTTTTT; CDR3: CASSSAHIANTGELFF
size: -; V: TRBV6-1; D: -; J: TRBJ1-2; DNA: TGTGCCAGCACCTCCGGGTCGGGGAATAACTATGGCTACACCTTC; CDR3: CASTSGSGNNYGYTF
size: few; V: TRBV7-3; D: -; J: TRBJ2-3; DNA: TGTGCCAGCAGCTGGCTAGCTTCGAGCGCAGATACGCAGTATTTT; CDR3: CASSWLASSADTQYF
size: many; V: TRBV11-1; D: -; J: TRBJ2-7; DNA: TGTGCCAGCAGCCAATCACGGTACGAGCAGTACTTC; CDR3: CASSQSRYEQYF
size: few; V: TRBV20-1; D: -; J: TRBJ2-2; DNA: TGCAGTGCTAGAGTCCCGGGAAACACCGGGGAGCTGTTTTTT; CDR3: CSARVPGNTGELFF
size: few; V: TRBV7-2; D: TRBD1; J: TRBJ2-7; DNA: TGTGCCAGCAGCCCGGACGGGACAGGCTTCTACGAGCAGTACTTC; CDR3: CASSPDGTGFYEQYF
size: -; V: TRBV29-1; D: TRBD2; J: TRBJ2-3; DNA: TGCAGCGTTGAAGATCCGCGGGGGTGGGCAGATACGCAGTATTTT; CDR3: CSVEDPRGWADTQYF
size: many; V: TRBV2; D: TRBD1; J: TRBJ2-5; DNA: TGTGCCAGCACCCCCGACAGGGGCCAAGAGACCCAGTACTTC; CDR3: CASTPDRGQETQYF
size: -; V: TRBV11-2; D: -; J: TRBJ1-5; DNA: TGTGCCAGCAGCTTAATAAGAGGCGCAGATACGCAGCATTTT; CDR3: CASSLIRGADTQHF
size: many; V: TRBV18; D: -; J: TRBJ2-5; DNA: TGTGCCAGCTCCCCCTCGGAGGGCCAGGGAGAGACCCAGTACTTC; CDR3: CASSPSEGQGETQYF
size: few; V: TRBV20-1; D: TRBD2; J: TRBJ2-5; DNA: TGCAGTGCTACTCTTCTAGCGGGGGAGGAGACCCAGTACTTC; CDR3: CSATLLAGEETQYF
size: many; V: TRBV2; D: TRBD1; J: TRBJ2-3; DNA: TGTGCCAGCAGTGAGTGGACAGGGGAGAAAGATACGCAGTATTTT; CDR3: CASSEWTGEKDTQYF
size: few; V: TRBV7-9; D: TRBD1; J: TRBJ2-1; DNA: TGTGCCAGCATCGAGACAGGGGTAGGTGAGCAGTTCTTC; CDR3: CASIETGVGEQFF
size: -; V: TRBV27; D: TRBD1; J: TRBJ1-4; DNA: TGTGCCAGCAGGGGGGACAGACTTGCAACTAATGAAAAACTGTTTTTT; CDR3: CASRGDRLATNEKLFF
size: once; V: TRBV10-3; D: -; J: TRBJ1-1; DNA: TGTGCCAGCAGCCCACCACAGGTCATGAACACTGAAGCTTTCTTT; CDR3: CASSPPQVMNTEAFF
size: many; V: TRBV28; D: -; J: TRBJ1-5; DNA: TGTGCCAGCAGTTTCTTCAGAAGAGGCCAGCCCCAGCATTTT; CDR3: CASSFFRRGQPQHF
size: many; V: TRBV29-1; D: TRBD1; J: TRBJ1-4; DNA: TGCAGCGCCAGGGGGCCTTATGGTGAAAAACTGTTTTTT; CDR3: CSARGPYGEKLFF
size: many; V: TRBV7-3; D: -; J: TRBJ1-1; DNA: TGTGCCAGCAGAGTAGTCGGAGGAAGCACTGAAGCTTTCTTT; CDR3: CASRVVGGSTEAFF
size: few; V: TRBV6-5; D: -; J: TRBJ1-2; DNA: TGTGCCAGCAGTTACTTTGGCCGCTACACCTTC; CDR3: CASSYFGRYTF
size: -; V: TRBV7-9; D: -; J: TRBJ2-3; DNA: TGTGCCAGCAGCTTCGTGCAGGGAACAGATACGCAGTATTTT; CDR3: CASSFVQGTDTQYF
size: many; V: TRBV2; D: -; J: TRBJ2-7; DNA: TGTGCCAGCAGTCCTCTTTCGAGCTCCTACGAGCAGTACTTC; CDR3: CASSPLSSSYEQYF
size: many; V: TRBV30; D: -; J: TRBJ1-3; DNA: TGTGCCTGGAGTAGGGCCGCAGGAAACACCATATATTTT; CDR3: CAWSRAAGNTIYF
size: many; V: TRBV11-2; D: -; J: TRBJ2-7; DNA: TGTGCCAGCAGCTTAGCGGGGGCGCTAGCGGCTTCCTACGAGCAGTACTTC; CDR3: CASSLAGALAASYEQYF
size: many; V: TRBV5-6; D: -; J: TRBJ1-1; DNA: TGTGCCAGCAGCTTGGACCTTACGGGGACTGAAGCTTTCTTT; CDR3: CASSLDLTGTEAFF
size: many; V: TRBV12-3/TRBV12-4; D: -; J: TRBJ2-5; DNA: TGTGCCAGCAGTTTCTCTCAGTTTCGGGAGACCCAGTACTTC; CDR3: CASSFSQFRETQYF
size: -; V: TRBV5-1; D: TRBD1; J: TRBJ2-2; DNA: TGCGCCAGCACCATCGGGACAGGGGCTAACACCGGGGAGCTGTTTTTT; CDR3: CASTIGTGANTGELFF
size: few; V: TRBV6-5; D: -; J: TRBJ2-7; DNA: TGTGCCAGCAGTTACTCCGGGCCTCGGGGTGAGCAGTACTTC; CDR3: CASSYSGPRGEQYF
size: few; V: TRBV12-3/TRBV12-4; D: -; J: TRBJ2-1; DNA: TGTGCCAGCAGTTTAGGGGAGGAGGGGCCTGAGCAGTTCTTC; CDR3: CASSLGEEGPEQFF
size: few; V: TRBV2; D: TRBD1; J: TRBJ2-6; DNA: TGTGCCAGCAGGGGGAACGTTCCGGGACAGGCCCGCTCTGGGGCCAACGTCCTGACTTTC; CDR3: CASRGNVPGQARSGANVLTF
size: few; V: TRBV7-3; D: -; J: TRBJ2-7; DNA: TGTGCCAGCAGCTTCCCCCAAGGGGCTTTAGCGGAGAACTCCTACGAGCAGTACTTC; CDR3: CASSFPQGALAENSYEQYF
size: few; V: TRBV7-3; D: -; J: TRBJ2-7; DNA: TGTGCCAGCAGCTTAAGCGCGGTTGGCGAGCAGTACTTC; CDR3: CASSLSAVGEQYF
size: once; V: TRBV4-1; D: -; J: TRBJ2-7; DNA: TGCGCCAGCAGCCAGACACTTGTCGGCGAGCAGTACTTC; CDR3: CASSQTLVGEQYF
size: many; V: TRBV7-2; D: TRBD2; J: TRBJ2-1; DNA: TGTGCCAGCAGCTTCCGGACTAGCGGGAGTGGTGAGCAGTTCTTC; CDR3: CASSFRTSGSGEQFF
size: -; V: TRBV7-2; D: TRBD2; J: TRBJ2-3; DNA: TGTGCCAGCAGCTTCTCTAGCGGGAGAATGGGTACGCAGTATTTT; CDR3: CASSFSSGRMGTQYF
size: few; V: TRBV5-5; D: TRBD1; J: TRBJ2-1; DNA: TGTGCCAGCAGCACGGACAGGTACACTGAGCAGTTCTTC; CDR3: CASSTDRYTEQFF
size: few; V: TRBV7-8; D: TRBD1; J: TRBJ2-2; DNA: TGTGCCAGCAGCTTACAGGGGGCAATAACCGGGGAGCTGTTTTTT; CDR3: CASSLQGAITGELFF
size: few; V: TRBV20-1; D: TRBD2; J: TRBJ2-7; DNA: TGCAGTGCTCCGAGGCCTAGCGGGAGTTCTGGCGAGCAGTACTTC; CDR3: CSAPRPSGSSGEQYF
size: many; V: TRBV6-1; D: -; J: TRBJ2-5; DNA: TGTGCCAGCAGTGCGACTAGTTTGGAGACCCAGTACTTC; CDR3: CASSATSLETQYF
size: few; V: TRBV18; D: -; J: TRBJ2-3; DNA: TGTGCCAGCTCAGAAGCGTCATCAGATACGCAGTATTTT; CDR3: CASSEASSDTQYF
size: many; V: TRBV28; D: -; J: TRBJ2-3; DNA: TGTGCCAGCAGCTCTTCGGATACGCAGTATTTT; CDR3: CASSSSDTQYF
size: many; V: TRBV28; D: -; J: TRBJ2-7; DNA: TGTGCCAGCAGCTATAAAGGCTACGAGCAGTACTTC; CDR3: CASSYKGYEQYF
size: -; V: TRBV10-3; D: -; J: TRBJ2-2; DNA: TGTGCCATCAGTTGGTCGGCGACCCCGACCGGGGAGCTGTTTTTT; CDR3: CAISWSATPTGELFF
size: many; V: TRBV28; D: TRBD1; J: TRBJ1-1; DNA: TGTGCCAGCAGTTACCCTACAGGGGGAACCACTGAAGCTTTCTTT; CDR3: CASSYPTGGTTEAFF
size: once; V: TRBV7-2; D: TRBD1; J: TRBJ1-1; DNA: TGTGCCAGCAGCATCCGACAGGGCGAAGCTTTCTTT; CDR3: CASSIRQGEAFF
size: few; V: TRBV15; D: -; J: TRBJ2-2; DNA: TGTGCCACCAGCAGAGATATTGGGGGGATTGCCGGGGAGCTGTTTTTT; CDR3: CATSRDIGGIAGELFF
size: many; V: TRBV12-3/TRBV12-4; D: TRBD1; J: TRBJ1-2; DNA: TGTGCCAGCAGCCATGACCGGACAGGGTTTGGCTACACCTTC; CDR3: CASSHDRTGFGYTF
size: -; V: TRBV28; D: -; J: TRBJ1-1; DNA: TGTGCCAGCAGTTTATGGGGCTCGGGTCCTGAAGCTTTCTTT; CDR3: CASSLWGSGPEAFF